Listed here are 27 T cell receptor beta chains from one sample, sequenced in a study of blood T cell repertoires in COVID-19. TCRdb's copy holds only in-frame clones and misses some; the assay was immunoSEQ multiplex PCR. The sample consists of 250,000 or so clones, more than 65% of them appearing once. The sequenced sample was PBMCs or T cells enriched from blood (not recorded which). The receptor set was obtained from a man aged 45 to 65 who had recovered from COVID-19.

The chain combines TRBV24-1 with TRBJ2-3; D possibly uses TRBD1 or TRBD2 (9 bases each). V lost 0 bases and J 0 bases, leaving 24 bases between the germline ends. The CDR3 length is 21 residues. CDR1 and CDR2 from the germline V gene are KGHDR and SFDVKD. CDR3 residues: CATSDLGTGLAGRYSTDTQYF. DNA for the CDR3: TGTGCCACCAGTGATTTGGGGACAGGGCTAGCGGGACGGTATAGCACAGATACGCAGTATTTT.

The genes are TRBV6-2 or TRBV6-3 and TRBJ2-7; D ambiguous. The CDR3 has 14 amino acids. V shed 4 bases and J shed 0 bases, with 10 bases lying between them. Germline CDR1 is MNHEY and CDR2 is SVGEGT. The CDR3 sequence is CASSSMASSYEQYF. CDR3 nucleotides: TGTGCCAGCAGTTCGATGGCATCCTCCTACGAGCAGTACTTC.

The chain employs TRBV18 and TRBJ1-1; 7 bases are shared with TRBD1. Germline V gives CDR1 KGHSH, CDR2 LQKENI. The CDR3 spans 15 residues. V shed 6 bases, J shed 2 bases, and the junction held 9 bases outside the gene matches. The CDR3 DNA reads as TGTGCCAGCTCGCCGAGGACAGGAACTAACACTGAAGCTTTCTTT. This sequence encodes CASSPRTGTNTEAFF.

This rearrangement joins TRBV12-5 to TRBJ2-7, with 7 nucleotides matching TRBD2. The CDR3 sequence is 18 residues long. The trim removed 5 bases at V and 5 bases at J, leaving 21 bases unmatched. In germline, CDR1 is LGHNT, CDR2 FRNRAP. The CDR3 sequence: CASGPQPPHGGSVHEQYF. The CDR3 nucleotides are TGTGCTAGTGGTCCCCAACCCCCACATGGCGGGAGTGTCCACGAGCAGTACTTC.

V usage is TRBV2 and J usage is TRBJ1-4; D is perhaps TRBD1 (5 bases). CDR1 is SNHLY and CDR2 is FYNNEI in the germline V gene. This CDR3 is 16 amino acids long. The V end was cut by 1 base, the J end by 3 bases, with 12 bases between. The CDR3 region has the DNA TGTGCCAGCAGTGAAGGGGTGCGGGGGGCTAATGAAAAACTGTTTTTT. Amino acids: CASSEGVRGANEKLFF.

The V and J genes are TRBV7-9 and TRBJ2-1, with D perhaps matching TRBD1 (6 bases). Germline CDR1 and CDR2: SEHNR and FQNEAQ (reference sequence). The V and J ends lost 6 bases and 1 base respectively, with 13 bases between them. The CDR3 sequence is 15 residues long. The CDR3 spells CASSPDRISYNEQFF. CDR3 nucleotide sequence: TGTGCCAGCAGTCCGGACAGAATATCCTACAATGAGCAGTTCTTC.

This chain uses TRBV6-4 with TRBJ2-2; 10 bases map to TRBD2. The CDR3 length is 18 residues. Looked up from germline, CDR1 is MRHNA and CDR2 is SNTAGT. Germline trimming cut 5 bases from V and 1 base from J; bases unmatched to any gene: 10. CDR3 loop: CASSPQYGLAVNTGELFF. CDR3 DNA: TGTGCCAGCAGTCCTCAGTACGGACTAGCGGTGAACACCGGGGAGCTGTTTTTT.

The chain employs TRBV7-2 and TRBJ2-7, with 7 bases matching TRBD1. V dropped 5 bases and J dropped 3; count of bases not matched to a gene: 4. The CDR3 spans 13 residues. CDR1 and CDR2 from the germline V gene are SGHTA and FQGNSA. CDR3 sequence (DNA): TGTGCCAGCAGCGCCAGGGGGATCTACGAGCAGTACTTC. As protein: CASSARGIYEQYF.

The chain joins TRBV11-2 to TRBJ1-6; D is undetermined. The CDR3 loop spans 13 amino acids. Between the trimmed V and J ends, which lost 0 bases and 7 bases, there was a span of 4 bases. Germline lookup yields CDR1 SGHAT and CDR2 FQNNGV. In DNA form, the CDR3 reads TGTGCCAGCAGCTTAGACCCGAATTCACCCCTCCACTTT. As protein: CASSLDPNSPLHF.

The chain couples TRBV4-1 to TRBJ1-2; TRBD1 matches 9 bases. The V gene end was trimmed by 2 bases and the J gene end by 2 bases; junction bases not matched to a gene: 6. There are 16 residues in the CDR3. Germline CDR1 and CDR2: MGHRA and YSYEKL. CDR3 DNA sequence: TGCGCCAGCAGCCAAATCTCTGGACAGGGGAACTATGGCTACACCTTC. Protein product: CASSQISGQGNYGYTF.

This chain uses TRBV4-2 with TRBJ1-2; D perhaps matches TRBD1 (6 bases). V lost 0 bases and J lost 5, with 13 bases in between. Germline-derived CDR1 and CDR2 are LGHNA and YNFKEQ. This CDR3 has 15 amino acids. CDR3 residues: CASSQDSWTVYGYTF. CDR3 in DNA: TGTGCCAGCAGCCAAGACTCCTGGACAGTTTATGGCTACACCTTC.

The chain uses TRBV7-2 and TRBJ1-2, with D possibly matching TRBD1 (6 bases). The CDR3 runs to 15 residues. Looked up from germline, CDR1 is SGHTA and CDR2 is FQGNSA. Trimming took off 6 bases at V and 4 bases at J, with 18 bases between the two ends. The CDR3 nucleotides read TGTGCCAGCAGAACCGGGGGGGGCCGGGTCTATGGCTACACCTTC. This encodes CASRTGGGRVYGYTF.

The chain has TRBV12-3 or TRBV12-4 and TRBJ2-2; no clear D. The CDR3 totals 13 residues. V was pared by 8 bases and J by 0 bases, with 7 bases between. This CDR3 is CASLPANTGELFF. The CDR3 DNA follows: TGTGCCAGCCTCCCAGCGAACACCGGGGAGCTGTTTTTT.

This clone occurred once. The chain links TRBV7-8 to TRBJ2-2, with TRBD1 identical over 7 bases. CDR3 length equals 14 residues. Germline values: CDR1 SGHVS, CDR2 FQNEAQ. V was pared by 5 bases and J by 7 bases, with 7 bases of the junction left unmatched. CDR3 amino acids: CASSARQGNGELFF. The CDR3, as DNA: TGTGCCAGCAGCGCCCGACAGGGTAACGGGGAGCTGTTTTTT.

This clone was detected only a few times. The V and J genes are TRBV19 and TRBJ1-2; D is uncertain. The CDR3 covers 13 residues. V was shortened by 8 bases and J by 2 bases, with 12 bases between the two germline ends. Germline assignment: CDR1 LNHDA and CDR2 SQIVND (reference sequence). The CDR3, as DNA: TGTGCCAGTGGTCGTCCGGGGAACTATGGCTACACCTTC. Amino acid sequence: CASGRPGNYGYTF.

This chain joins TRBV28 and TRBJ2-1; tentatively, D is TRBD2 (5 bases). Germline CDR1 is MDHEN and CDR2 is SYDVKM. The CDR3 contains 14 residues. Trimming shortened V by 8 bases and J by 4 bases, and 15 bases separated the two germline ends. The CDR3 loop reads CASPPRAEYNEQFF. The CDR3 bases are TGTGCCAGCCCACCGCGGGCCGAATACAATGAGCAGTTCTTC.

The chain links TRBV7-6 to TRBJ2-7; TRBD2 aligns across 8 bases. The V gene's germline CDR1 is SGHVS and CDR2 FNYEAQ. The V gene end was trimmed by 1 base and the J gene end by 8 bases; junction bases not matched to a gene: 13. The CDR3 covers 16 residues. CDR3: CASSLEASGSLLKQYF. The CDR3 nucleotides are TGTGCCAGCAGCTTAGAAGCTAGCGGGTCCCTTTTGAAGCAGTACTTC. Supplemented by reference TRBV7-6 and TRBJ2-7, the full variable domain reads GAGVSQSPRYKVTKRGQDVALRCDPISGHVSLYWYRQALGQGPEFLTYFNYEAQQDKSGLPNDRFSAERPEGSISTLTIQRTEQRDSAMYRCASSLEASGSLLKQYFGPGTRLTVT.

The gene calls are TRBV10-2 and TRBJ2-5; 10 bases align to TRBD2. Losses at the gene ends were 8 bases for V and 1 base for J; bases not matched to a gene: 1. The germline V gene has CDR1 WSHSY and CDR2 SAAADI. The CDR3 loop spans 13 amino acids. DNA for the CDR3: TGCGCCAGCGGACTAGCGGCCCAAGAGACCCAGTACTTC. Amino acid sequence: CASGLAAQETQYF.

The gene calls are TRBV9 and TRBJ1-3, with TRBD1 as a possible D gene (6 bases). Looked up from germline, CDR1 is SGDLS and CDR2 is YYNGEE. The CDR3 extends over 14 amino acids. V lost 3 bases to trimming and J lost 4 bases, with 11 bases between them. The CDR3 bases are TGTGCCAGCAGCGCCACAGGGCACGGAAACACCATATATTTT. This sequence encodes CASSATGHGNTIYF. Filled out from reference TRBV9 and TRBJ1-3, the complete variable domain reads DSGVTQTPKHLITATGQRVTLRCSPRSGDLSVYWYQQSLDQGLQFLIQYYNGEERAKGNILERFSAQQFPDLHSELNLSSLELGDSALYFCASSATGHGNTIYFGEGSWLTVV.

Concerning this clone: The sample has other DNA sequences that encode this CDR3 too. The gene calls are TRBV9 and TRBJ1-2, with D hard to call. Trimming took off 3 bases at V and 5 bases at J, with 8 bases between the two ends. This CDR3 has 12 residues. Germline loops: CDR1 SGDLS, CDR2 YYNGEE. CDR3 nucleotides: TGTGCCAGCAGCGCCTCAGATTATGGCTACACCTTC. The encoded protein is CASSASDYGYTF.

V gene TRBV28 combines with J gene TRBJ1-1; D gene uncertain. Trimming cost V 6 bases and J 6 bases, with 20 bases left between them. Germline loops: CDR1 MDHEN, CDR2 SYDVKM. The CDR3 sequence is 15 residues long. The CDR3 sequence is CASRLKAGGGAEAFF. In DNA, the CDR3 is TGTGCCAGCAGGTTAAAGGCGGGAGGTGGGGCTGAAGCTTTCTTT. Filled out from reference TRBV28 and TRBJ1-1, the complete variable domain reads DVKVTQSSRYLVKRTGEKVFLECVQDMDHENMFWYRQDPGLGLRLIYFSYDVKMKEKGDIPEGYSVSREKKERFSLILESASTNQTSMYLCASRLKAGGGAEAFFGQGTRLTVV.

The chain carries TRBV4-1 and TRBJ2-7, with 13 positions matching TRBD2. The CDR3 spans 15 residues. The ends lost 5 bases at V and 3 bases at J; junction bases unmatched: 4. Germline V CDR1 and CDR2: MGHRA, YSYEKL. This CDR3 is CASSAGLAGDYEQYF. The CDR3 nucleotides read TGCGCCAGCAGCGCCGGACTAGCGGGGGACTACGAGCAGTACTTC.

The count of this clone is one. This rearrangement joins TRBV2 to TRBJ2-1; maybe TRBD2 (6 bases). The germline gives CDR1 SNHLY, CDR2 FYNNEI. Trimming took off 10 bases at V and 0 bases at J, with 16 bases between the two ends. The CDR3 totals 15 residues. The CDR3 spells CATSREPSSYNEQFF. The DNA of the CDR3 is TGTGCCACCTCACGGGAGCCGAGCTCCTACAATGAGCAGTTCTTC.

The chain has TRBV6-5 and TRBJ2-7; TRBD2 agrees at 7 bases. V shed 4 bases and J 3 bases; nucleotides not matched to a gene: 12. CDR3 size: 16 residues. Germline loops: CDR1 MNHEY, CDR2 SVGAGI. The CDR3 loop reads CASSWVLREWNYEQYF. The CDR3, as DNA: TGTGCCAGCAGTTGGGTCTTGCGGGAGTGGAACTACGAGCAGTACTTC.

This clone has a single count. The V call is TRBV5-1, the J call TRBJ1-3; tentatively, D is TRBD1 (6 bases). The CDR3 spans 17 residues. Germline-derived CDR1 and CDR2 are SGHRS and YFSETQ. Trimming cost V 1 base and J 2 bases, with 16 bases left between them. This CDR3 reads CASSLRQGSSPGNTIYF. The CDR3 DNA reads as TGCGCCAGCAGCTTGAGGCAGGGGTCTTCTCCTGGAAACACCATATATTTT. Supplemented by reference TRBV5-1 and TRBJ1-3, the full variable domain reads KAGVTQTPRYLIKTRGQQVTLSCSPISGHRSVSWYQQTPGQGLQFLFEYFSETQRNKGNFPGRFSGRQFSNSRSEMNVSTLELGDSALYLCASSLRQGSSPGNTIYFGEGSWLTVV.

The V gene is TRBV18, the J gene TRBJ1-2; D not certain. The germline gives CDR1 KGHSH, CDR2 LQKENI. This CDR3 region has 13 residues. Trimming removed 6 bases at V and 1 base at J, with 9 bases between. This CDR3 reads CASSPGSNYGYTF. CDR3 bases: TGTGCCAGCTCCCCCGGGAGTAACTATGGCTACACCTTC.

J is TRBJ2-7 and V is TRBV3-1 (or the pseudogene TRBV3-2); 9 nucleotides match TRBD2. The CDR3 length is 15 residues. Germline values: CDR1 LGHDT, CDR2 YNNKEL (reference sequence). The V segment lost 4 bases and the J segment 5 bases; nucleotides outside the gene matches: 9. DNA of the CDR3: TGTGCCAGCAGCCTAGCCGGGACTAGCCGCCACGAGCAGTACTTC. Residues: CASSLAGTSRHEQYF.